One and the same sample provided the 8 T cell receptor beta chains below, sequenced in a study of monozygotic twins with inflammatory bowel disease. TCRdb re-analyzed the 5' RACE reads; it lists each CDR3 protein once, without DNA. In total, the table holds 350,000 to 550,000 distinct CDR3 sequences. Sequenced: blood. All receptors derive from a human donor with ulcerative colitis or Crohn's disease, or a healthy co-twin of an affected twin (not recorded which).

This chain links TRBV7-2 with TRBJ2-3; TCRdb indicates TRBD1, and absent DNA this call remains unverified. Germline loops: CDR1 SGHTA, CDR2 FQGNSA. The CDR3 extends over 13 amino acids. CDR3 in amino acids: CACGGARTDTQYF.

V usage is TRBV6-9 and J usage is TRBJ2-7; TCRdb lists TRBD2, though no DNA is available to test this call. The CDR3 totals 23 residues. The germline V gene has CDR1 MNHGY and CDR2 SVAAGI. The chain's CDR3 is CASSLFRIPSGAALSDPKIEQYF.

This sequence joins TRBV14 and TRBJ2-1. The CDR3 contains 14 residues. CDR1 SGHDN and CDR2 FVKESK come from the germline V gene. This CDR3 is CASSQAGGASEQFF.

The chain couples TRBV6-6 to TRBJ2-1. The germline V gene has CDR1 MNHNY and CDR2 SVGAGI (reference sequence). This CDR3 is built from 11 residues. CDR3 amino acids: CASSWVAEQFF.

CDR3 sequence reads: CASSRDNNQPQHF. This chain joins TRBV7-8 and TRBJ1-5; the TCRdb D gene call, TRBD1, has no DNA to confirm it. The CDR3 consists of 13 residues. Looked up from germline, CDR1 is SGHVS and CDR2 is FQNEAQ.

This chain links TRBV6-5 with TRBJ1-5; TCRdb outputs TRBD1, but without DNA this stays unchecked. The CDR3 has 12 residues. The V gene's germline CDR1 is MNHEY and CDR2 SVGAGI. Here the CDR3 reads CATGQGNQPQHF.

J is TRBJ2-2 and V is TRBV3-1; TCRdb indicates TRBD1, and absent DNA this call remains unverified. CDR3 size: 18 residues. Germline values: CDR1 LGHDT, CDR2 YNNKEL (reference sequence). CDR3 in amino acids: CASSQEGTGAVNTGELFF.

This chain connects TRBV20-1 to TRBJ2-3; TCRdb proposes TRBD2, but this gene call is untestable without DNA. CDR1 DFQATT and CDR2 SNEGSKA come from the germline V gene (reference sequence). There are 14 residues in the CDR3. Here the CDR3 reads CSAGGGGATDTQYF.